These T cell receptor beta chains were read from a single sample in a study of blood T cells in healthy people across ages. One entry per CDR3 protein results from TCRdb running MiXCR on the 5' RACE reads. This table has about 1.6 million distinct CDR3 sequences, 30% to 40% appearing once. Material: blood. The receptors originated from a woman aged 25 to 39 in good health. The CDR3 runs from the conserved cysteine through the conserved F or W. The order of the fields is V gene, J gene, D gene, clone size, CDR3 DNA, CDR3 protein. The D gene is left open where the match is weak. Clone size is shown for a subset of rows, as once, few, many or a class of expanded clone.

V: TRBV7-6
J: TRBJ2-3
D: TRBD2
size: .
DNA: TGTGCCAGCAGCTTAGTTAGAGCGGGAGCTCCCACAGATACGCAGTATTTT
CDR3: CASSLVRAGAPTDTQYF

V: TRBV28
J: TRBJ2-6
D: .
size: many
DNA: TGTGCCAGCAGCCCCAACAGGGCTGGGGCCAACGTCCTGACTTTC
CDR3: CASSPNRAGANVLTF

V: TRBV20-1
J: TRBJ2-5
D: TRBD2
size: .
DNA: TGCAGTGCTAGAGATGGAGCGGGGGGAATCCAAGAGACCCAGTACTTC
CDR3: CSARDGAGGIQETQYF

V: TRBV2
J: TRBJ2-7
D: .
size: .
DNA: TGTGCCAGCAGTGAGATCGGGTGGGGCGAGCAGTACTTC
CDR3: CASSEIGWGEQYF

V: TRBV6-2/TRBV6-3
J: TRBJ2-1
D: TRBD2
size: .
DNA: TGTGCCAGCAGTCACGGGACTAGCGGGCGGTTCTTC
CDR3: CASSHGTSGRFF

V: TRBV29-1
J: TRBJ1-2
D: .
size: many
DNA: TGCAGCGTCCCGACAGTTCCGAGCTACACCTTC
CDR3: CSVPTVPSYTF

V: TRBV5-1
J: TRBJ2-5
D: TRBD2
size: .
DNA: TGCGCCAGCCGTCCTAGCGGGAGGACAGACCAAGAGACCCAGTACTTC
CDR3: CASRPSGRTDQETQYF

V: TRBV6-6
J: TRBJ2-1
D: TRBD1
size: .
DNA: TGTGCCAGCAGAACTAGACAGGGCCGGGCCTACAATGAGCAGTTCTTC
CDR3: CASRTRQGRAYNEQFF

V: TRBV20-1
J: TRBJ2-1
D: .
size: .
DNA: TGCAGTGCCCCTCTGATGGGATTCAATGAGCAGTTCTTC
CDR3: CSAPLMGFNEQFF

V: TRBV12-3/TRBV12-4
J: TRBJ2-1
D: .
size: many
DNA: TGTGCCAGCAGCCCCAGTCTCAATGAGCAGTTCTTC
CDR3: CASSPSLNEQFF

V: TRBV7-9
J: TRBJ2-1
D: TRBD2
size: .
DNA: TGTGCCAGCAGCTGGACCCTAGCGGGAGGGCTTTTCTCCTACAATGAGCAGTTCTTC
CDR3: CASSWTLAGGLFSYNEQFF

V: TRBV5-1
J: TRBJ2-7
D: .
size: few
DNA: TGCGCCAGCAGCTTGGGGTCAGGGGGGCAGGGCTACTACGAGCAGTACTTC
CDR3: CASSLGSGGQGYYEQYF

V: TRBV24-1
J: TRBJ2-7
D: TRBD2
size: few
DNA: TGTGCCACCAGTGATTCCACTAGCGGAGGAGCCTACGAGCAGTACTTC
CDR3: CATSDSTSGGAYEQYF

V: TRBV20-1
J: TRBJ2-1
D: .
size: .
DNA: TGCAGTGCTAGGGAGGACCTTGAGGCATACAATGAGCAGTTCTTC
CDR3: CSAREDLEAYNEQFF

V: TRBV5-4
J: TRBJ2-3
D: .
size: .
DNA: TGTGCCAGCAGTGCGGACGCCTCGGATACGCAGTATTTT
CDR3: CASSADASDTQYF

V: TRBV7-2
J: TRBJ2-1
D: TRBD2
size: .
DNA: TGTGCCAGCAGCTTAGACCCACTAGCGGGAGCAGTGTACAATGAGCAGTTCTTC
CDR3: CASSLDPLAGAVYNEQFF

V: TRBV7-9
J: TRBJ1-1
D: .
size: .
DNA: TGTGCCAGCAGCCCGGGGGGCACTACTGAAGCTTTCTTT
CDR3: CASSPGGTTEAFF

V: TRBV29-1
J: TRBJ2-5
D: TRBD2
size: many
DNA: TGCAGCGTTGAAACGCTAGCGGGAATCCAAGAGACCCAGTACTTC
CDR3: CSVETLAGIQETQYF

V: TRBV28
J: TRBJ2-7
D: .
size: .
DNA: TGTGCCAGCAGTTTACAGCCAGGGTCCCCCTACGAGCAGTACTTC
CDR3: CASSLQPGSPYEQYF

V: TRBV29-1
J: TRBJ2-1
D: .
size: .
DNA: TGCAGCGGGTGGGCCCCTTCATACTCCTACAATGAGCAGTTCTTC
CDR3: CSGWAPSYSYNEQFF